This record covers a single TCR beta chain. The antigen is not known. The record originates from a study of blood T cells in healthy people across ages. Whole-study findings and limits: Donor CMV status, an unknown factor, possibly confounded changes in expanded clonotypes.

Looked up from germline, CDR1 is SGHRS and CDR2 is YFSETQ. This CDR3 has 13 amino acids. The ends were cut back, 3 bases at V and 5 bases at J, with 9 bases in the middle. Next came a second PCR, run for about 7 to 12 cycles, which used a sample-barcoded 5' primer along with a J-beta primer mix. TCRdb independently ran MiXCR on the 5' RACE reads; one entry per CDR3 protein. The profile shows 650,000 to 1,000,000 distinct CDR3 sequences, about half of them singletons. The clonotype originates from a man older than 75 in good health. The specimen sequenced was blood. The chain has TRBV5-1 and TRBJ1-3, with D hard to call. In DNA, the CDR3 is TGCGCCAGCAGCTGGGAGCAGAGAAACACCATATATTTT. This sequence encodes CASSWEQRNTIYF.